One sample yielded the 8 T cell receptor beta chains listed below, sequenced in a study of cytomegalovirus exposure and HLA in healthy donors. The PCR ran on 60 Vbeta and 13 Jbeta primers. Repertoires were generated with immunoSEQ multiplex PCR, while TCRdb's copy carries only in-frame clones and drops some. Seen here are about 120,000 clones, over 60% observed once, and the top ten hold around 3.5%. Input material: PBMCs. The source of these receptors is a man in his thirties or forties in good health and CMV-seronegative.

This chain uses TRBV7-8 with TRBJ2-1; 10 bases are a match to TRBD2. The germline V gene encodes CDR1 SGHVS and CDR2 FQNEAQ. Trimming removed 5 bases from V and 3 bases from J; junction bases left unmatched: 10. This CDR3 is built from 17 residues. This CDR3 is CASSPTMLAGVYNEQFF. CDR3 in DNA: TGTGCCAGCAGCCCGACAATGCTAGCGGGAGTCTACAATGAGCAGTTCTTC.

This chain links TRBV27 with TRBJ2-7; 7 positions agree with TRBD1. Germline CDR1 and CDR2: MNHEY and SMNVEV (reference sequence). The junction had 6 bases not matched to a gene; V was cut back by 6 bases and J by 4 bases. CDR3 size: 13 residues. This CDR3 reads CASRIGRGYEQYF. Written as DNA, the CDR3 is TGTGCCAGCAGGATTGGCAGGGGGTACGAGCAGTACTTC.

V and J are TRBV5-1 and TRBJ2-3, with D possibly being TRBD2 (5 bases). The V and J ends lost 3 bases and 0 bases respectively, with 8 bases between them. Germline CDR1 is SGHRS and CDR2 is YFSETQ. CDR3 length: 14 residues. CDR3 protein: CASSWGDSTDTQYF. In DNA, the CDR3 is TGCGCCAGCAGCTGGGGAGACAGCACAGATACGCAGTATTTT.

The rearrangement joins TRBV19 to TRBJ1-2; D remains unclear. V lost 5 bases to trimming and J lost 5 bases, with 15 bases between them. The CDR3 is 14 amino acids. CDR1 and CDR2 (germline): LNHDA, SQIVND (reference sequence). CDR3 region: CASSYEQQIYGYTF. The CDR3 DNA reads TGTGCCAGTAGTTATGAACAACAGATTTATGGCTACACCTTC.

V and J are TRBV10-3 and TRBJ2-5, with a weak D call TRBD2 (7 bases). V was pared by 11 bases and J by 5 bases, with 21 bases between. Germline lookup yields CDR1 ENHRY and CDR2 SYGVKD. The CDR3 sequence is 14 residues long. The CDR3: CAARSGAGRETQYF. The CDR3 nucleotides are TGTGCCGCCAGGTCGGGGGCCGGGAGGGAGACCCAGTACTTC.

CDR3 in amino acids: CASSRTSGETQYF. The CDR3 nucleotides read TGTGCCAGCAGCCGGACTAGCGGAGAGACCCAGTACTTC. The chain joins TRBV27 to TRBJ2-5; TRBD2 matches 10 bases. The CDR3 length is 13 residues. Germline CDR1 and CDR2: MNHEY and SMNVEV (reference sequence). The V gene end was trimmed by 6 bases and the J gene end by 4 bases; junction bases not matched to a gene: 2.

V gene TRBV18 combines with J gene TRBJ1-2; possibly TRBD1 for D (5 bases). Trimming took off 3 bases at V and 3 bases at J, with 11 bases between the two ends. The CDR3 consists of 14 residues. CDR1 is KGHSH, CDR2 LQKENI, per germline. CDR3 residues: CASSPPGWDYGYTF. The CDR3 DNA reads TGTGCCAGCTCACCTCCAGGGTGGGACTATGGCTACACCTTC.

This clone was counted only a few times. The rearrangement joins TRBV9 to TRBJ1-2; 7 positions match TRBD1. CDR3 length equals 13 residues. V lost 0 bases to trimming and J lost 8 bases; unmatched junction nucleotides: 4. Germline V gene lookup returns CDR1 SGDLS and CDR2 YYNGEE. The chain's CDR3 is CASSVGQGDGYTF. For the CDR3, the DNA is TGTGCCAGCAGCGTAGGACAGGGCGACGGCTACACCTTC.